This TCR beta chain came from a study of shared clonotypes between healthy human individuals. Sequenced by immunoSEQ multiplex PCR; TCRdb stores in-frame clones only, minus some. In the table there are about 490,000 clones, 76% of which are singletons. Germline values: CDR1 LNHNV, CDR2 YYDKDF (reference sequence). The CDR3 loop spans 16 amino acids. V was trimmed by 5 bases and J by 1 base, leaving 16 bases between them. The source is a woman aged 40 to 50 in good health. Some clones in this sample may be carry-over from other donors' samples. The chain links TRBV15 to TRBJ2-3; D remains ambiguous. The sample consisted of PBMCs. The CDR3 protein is CATSVGATRRTDTQYF. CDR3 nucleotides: TGTGCCACCAGCGTCGGTGCGACCCGACGCACAGATACGCAGTATTTT.